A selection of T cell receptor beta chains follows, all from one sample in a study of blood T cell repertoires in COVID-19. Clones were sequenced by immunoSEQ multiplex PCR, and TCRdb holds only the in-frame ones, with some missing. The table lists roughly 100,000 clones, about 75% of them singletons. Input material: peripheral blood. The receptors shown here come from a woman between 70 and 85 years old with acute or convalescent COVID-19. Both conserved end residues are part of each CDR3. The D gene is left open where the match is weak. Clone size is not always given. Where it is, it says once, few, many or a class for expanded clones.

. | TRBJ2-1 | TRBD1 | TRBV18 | CASSPPGQGAQNEQFF | TGTGCCAGCTCACCACCGGGACAGGGGGCGCAGAATGAGCAGTTCTTC
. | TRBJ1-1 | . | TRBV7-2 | CASSLRLSYTEAFF | TGTGCCAGCAGCCTTCGTTTATCTTACACTGAAGCTTTCTTT
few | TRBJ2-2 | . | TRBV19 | CASSIVTEIRNTGELFF | TGTGCCAGTAGTATAGTGACAGAAATTCGAAACACCGGGGAGCTGTTTTTT
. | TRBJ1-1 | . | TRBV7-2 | CASSLASRDTEAFF | TGTGCCAGCAGCTTAGCGTCAAGAGATACTGAAGCTTTCTTT
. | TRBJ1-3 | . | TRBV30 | CAWSLGGAGNGALF | TGTGCCTGGAGCCTAGGTGGGGCTGGAAACGGAGCCCTTTTT
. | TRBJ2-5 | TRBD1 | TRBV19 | CASSPWDSLQETQYF | TGTGCCAGTAGTCCCTGGGACAGCTTACAAGAGACCCAGTACTTC
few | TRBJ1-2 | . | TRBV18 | CASSPDLGLFHYGYTF | TGTGCCAGCTCACCCGATCTGGGACTCTTCCACTATGGCTACACCTTC
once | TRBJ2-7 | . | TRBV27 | CASSLGRGYEQYF | TGTGCCAGCAGTTTGGGCAGGGGCTACGAGCAGTACTTC
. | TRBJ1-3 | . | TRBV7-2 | CASSFSGFSGNTIYF | TGTGCCAGCAGCTTTAGTGGTTTTTCTGGAAACACCATATATTTT
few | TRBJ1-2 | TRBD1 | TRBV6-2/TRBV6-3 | CASSYDEMTGTYYGYTF | TGTGCCAGCAGTTACGACGAAATGACAGGGACTTACTATGGCTACACCTTC
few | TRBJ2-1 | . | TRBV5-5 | CASSLYLADEQFF | TGTGCCAGCAGCTTGTATTTAGCGGATGAGCAGTTCTTC
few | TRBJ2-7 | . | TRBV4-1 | CASSQVLRAQQYF | TGCGCCAGCAGCCAAGTTCTCAGGGCGCAGCAGTACTTC
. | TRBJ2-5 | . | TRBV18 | CASSPLLGGDTEYF | TGTGCCAGCTCACCGTTATTGGGAGGAGACACCGAATACTTC
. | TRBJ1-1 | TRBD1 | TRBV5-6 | CASSFQGARNTEAFF | TGTGCCAGCAGCTTTCAGGGGGCGCGAAACACTGAAGCTTTCTTT
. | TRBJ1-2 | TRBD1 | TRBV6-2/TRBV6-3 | CASSYSRQGALYGYTF | TGTGCCAGCAGTTACTCTCGGCAGGGGGCCCTCTATGGCTACACCTTC
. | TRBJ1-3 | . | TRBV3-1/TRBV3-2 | CASSQEGGGYGNTIYF | TGTGCCAGCAGCCAAGAGGGGGGAGGTTATGGAAACACCATATATTTT
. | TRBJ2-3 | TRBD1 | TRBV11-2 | CASSLAGTDTDTQYF | TGTGCCAGCAGCTTAGCTGGGACAGATACGGATACGCAGTATTTT
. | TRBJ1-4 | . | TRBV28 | CASSTVAPAAEKLFF | TGTGCCAGCAGTACCGTAGCTCCGGCAGCCGAAAAACTGTTTTTT
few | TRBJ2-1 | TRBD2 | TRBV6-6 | CASSYSLASGGREQFF | TGTGCCAGCAGTTACTCGCTGGCTAGCGGGGGGCGTGAGCAGTTCTTC
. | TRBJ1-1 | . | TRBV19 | CASSIRQMNTEAFF | TGTGCCAGTAGTATAAGACAGATGAACACTGAAGCTTTCTTT
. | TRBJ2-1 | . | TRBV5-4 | CASSLGTLYNEQFF | TGTGCCAGCAGCTTGGGGACTTTATACAATGAGCAGTTCTTC
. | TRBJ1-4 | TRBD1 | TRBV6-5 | CASRLTGGDEKLFF | TGTGCCAGCAGATTAACAGGGGGGGATGAAAAACTGTTTTTT
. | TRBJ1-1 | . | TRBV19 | CASSISAGEAFF | TGTGCCAGTAGTATATCTGCAGGAGAAGCTTTCTTT
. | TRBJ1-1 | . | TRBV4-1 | CASSQEGSGYTEAFF | TGCGCCAGCAGCCAAGAGGGGAGCGGATACACTGAAGCTTTCTTT
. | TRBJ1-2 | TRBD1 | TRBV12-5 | CASGFWDSSYGYTF | TGTGCTAGTGGTTTCTGGGACAGCTCCTATGGCTACACCTTC
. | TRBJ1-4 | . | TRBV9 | CASSEGTVNEKLFF | TGTGCCAGCAGCGAGGGGACTGTGAATGAAAAACTGTTTTTT
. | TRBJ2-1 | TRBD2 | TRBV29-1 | CSVKGLGGFQNEQFF | TGCAGCGTAAAGGGACTAGGGGGATTTCAGAATGAGCAGTTCTTC
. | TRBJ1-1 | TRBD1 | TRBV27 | CASSPQGTTEAFF | TGTGCCAGCAGCCCACAGGGGACCACTGAAGCTTTCTTT
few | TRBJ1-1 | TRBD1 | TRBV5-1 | CASSEGQPMNTEAFF | TGCGCCAGCAGTGAGGGACAGCCCATGAACACTGAAGCTTTCTTT
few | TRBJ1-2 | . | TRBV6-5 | CASSYYGTNYGYTF | TGTGCCAGCAGTTACTACGGGACTAACTATGGCTACACCTTC
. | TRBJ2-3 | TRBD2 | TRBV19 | CASRLGLAAHTDTQYF | TGTGCCAGTAGACTCGGACTAGCGGCTCACACAGATACGCAGTATTTT
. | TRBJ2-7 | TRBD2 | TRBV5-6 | CASSLGTSTDEQYF | TGTGCCAGCAGCTTGGGGACTAGCACGGACGAGCAGTACTTC
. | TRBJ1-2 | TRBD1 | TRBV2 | CASSVGGELYGYTF | TGTGCCAGCAGTGTAGGGGGCGAGCTCTATGGCTACACCTTC
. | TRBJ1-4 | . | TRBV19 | CASSSQGTPREKLFF | TGTGCCAGTAGTAGCCAGGGGACACCGAGAGAAAAACTGTTTTTT
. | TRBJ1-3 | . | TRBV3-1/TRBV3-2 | CASSYSPSGNTIYF | TGTGCCAGCAGCTACAGCCCCTCTGGAAACACCATATATTTT
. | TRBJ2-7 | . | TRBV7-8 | CASSLRGRVSEQYF | TGTGCCAGCAGCTTGCGGGGTAGGGTAAGCGAGCAGTACTTC
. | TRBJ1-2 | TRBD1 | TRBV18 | CASSPGQGYGYTF | TGTGCCAGCTCACCGGGACAGGGGTATGGCTACACCTTC
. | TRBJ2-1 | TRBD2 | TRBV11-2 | CASSFTSGGTRYNEQFF | TGTGCCAGCAGCTTTACTAGCGGGGGGACCCGATACAATGAGCAGTTCTTC
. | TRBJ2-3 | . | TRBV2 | CATGPSRADTQYF | TGTGCCACCGGGCCCTCGCGGGCAGATACGCAGTATTTT
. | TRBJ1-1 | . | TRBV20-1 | CSASSRRVNTEAFF | TGCAGTGCTAGTTCCCGTCGGGTGAACACTGAAGCTTTCTTT
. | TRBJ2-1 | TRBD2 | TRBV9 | CASSVGGGTNEQFF | TGTGCCAGCAGCGTAGGGGGGGGTACGAATGAGCAGTTCTTC
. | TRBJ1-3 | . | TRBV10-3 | CAISDPGTKSSGNTIYF | TGTGCCATCAGTGACCCCGGGACAAAGAGCTCTGGAAACACCATATATTTT
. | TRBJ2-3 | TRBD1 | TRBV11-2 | CASSLTDRGGTDTQYF | TGTGCCAGCAGCTTAACAGACAGGGGGGGAACAGATACGCAGTATTTT
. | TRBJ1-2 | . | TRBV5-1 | CASSLDAANYGYTF | TGCGCCAGCAGCTTGGACGCAGCTAACTATGGCTACACCTTC
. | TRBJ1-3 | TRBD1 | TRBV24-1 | CATSDSRQGVSGNTIYF | TGTGCCACCAGTGATTCGCGACAGGGGGTCTCTGGAAACACCATATATTTT
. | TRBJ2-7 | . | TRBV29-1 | CSVGTRNSYEQYF | TGCAGCGTGGGGACACGAAACTCCTACGAGCAGTACTTC
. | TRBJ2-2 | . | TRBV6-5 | CATALQGRTGELFF | TGTGCCACCGCATTACAGGGAAGGACCGGGGAGCTGTTTTTT
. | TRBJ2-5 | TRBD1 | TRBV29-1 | CSVEIPGGDLETQYF | TGCAGCGTTGAAATACCAGGGGGCGATTTGGAGACCCAGTACTTC
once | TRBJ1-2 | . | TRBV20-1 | CSAPPLEGYTF | TGCAGTGCCCCCCCCCTGGAGGGCTACACCTTC
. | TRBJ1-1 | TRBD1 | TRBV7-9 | CASSGAGYRTGIFSEAFF | TGTGCCAGCAGCGGGGCCGGGTATCGGACAGGGATTTTCTCTGAAGCTTTCTTT
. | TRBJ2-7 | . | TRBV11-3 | CASSGSSYEQYF | TGTGCCAGCAGCGGGAGCTCCTACGAGCAGTACTTC
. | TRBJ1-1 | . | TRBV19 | CASNSNTEAFF | TGTGCCAGCAATTCGAACACTGAAGCTTTCTTT
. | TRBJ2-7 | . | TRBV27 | CASSLSGAGQSIYEQYF | TGTGCCAGCAGTTTATCGGGGGCCGGACAGTCGATCTACGAGCAGTACTTC
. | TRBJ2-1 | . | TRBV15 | CATSRGPGNRVSNEQFF | TGTGCCACCAGCAGAGGGCCAGGGAACAGGGTCTCCAATGAGCAGTTCTTC
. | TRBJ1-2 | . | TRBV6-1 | CASSEHGGEGYTF | TGTGCCAGCAGTGAACACGGAGGGGAGGGCTACACCTTC